This paragraph reports one T cell receptor beta chain. CDR3 length: 14 amino acids. The germline V gene has CDR1 KGHSY and CDR2 FQNENV. The ends lost 2 bases at V and 10 bases at J; junction bases unmatched: 4. The sample is drawn from a study of shared clonotypes between healthy human individuals. Profiling relied on immunoSEQ multiplex PCR, and the TCRdb table lists in-frame clones only, not all of them. The repertoire holds about a million clones, with roughly 80% as singletons. This chain uses TRBV16 with TRBJ2-6, with 8 bases that match TRBD1. The sequence came from a man younger than 35 in good health. The sequencing sample was made of memory CD4+ T cells sorted from blood. Subset given: CD45RA-negative fraction. This CDR3 reads CASSQGTGSNVLTF. CDR3 coding DNA: TGTGCCAGCAGCCAAGGGACAGGTTCAAACGTCCTGACTTTC.